This TCR beta chain was sequenced for a study of early T cells in non-severe SARS-CoV-2 infection. Each CDR3 protein is one row after TCRdb ran MiXCR on the 5' RACE reads. The sample lists some 40,000 distinct CDR3 sequences, 10% to 15% occurring once. The receptor was derived from an adult who was a healthcare worker with PCR-confirmed SARS-CoV-2 infection or an uninfected control (not recorded which). Sequenced: whole blood.

CDR3 amino acids: CASSPDSAGSLETQYF. DNA for the CDR3: TGTGCCAGCAGCCCCGACTCAGCGGGGAGTTTAGAGACCCAGTACTTC. The V and J genes are TRBV11-1 and TRBJ2-5, with 7 nucleotides matching TRBD2. This CDR3 contains 16 residues. Looked up from germline, CDR1 is SGHAT and CDR2 is FQDESV (reference sequence). V was pared by 5 bases and J by 4 bases, with 13 bases of the junction left unmatched.